Listed below are T cell receptor beta chains from one sample, sequenced in a study of shared T cell receptors in the human thymus. Profiled with immunoSEQ multiplex PCR; TCRdb holds only in-frame clones, not every one. The sample records some 700,000 clones, approximately 87% being singletons. These data also formed part of another study, on human thymus T cells.

The source material was thymocytes. These receptors originate from a boy in the first two years of life with a congenital heart defect. Each CDR3 is given with its conserved first and last residue. A D gene is named only where the DNA matches it firmly. The size field is filled for only some rows; it gives once, few, many or a size class.

TRBD2 | NA | 17 | TRBJ2-1 | TRBV7-3 | CASSLTTSGRPYNEQFF | TGTGCCAGCAGCTTAACCACTAGCGGGAGGCCCTACAATGAGCAGTTCTTC
TRBD2 | NA | 15 | TRBJ2-1 | TRBV7-9 | CASSLDWRECGEQFF | TGTGCCAGCAGCTTAGATTGGCGGGAGTGCGGTGAGCAGTTCTTC
NA | NA | 14 | TRBJ1-5 | TRBV29-1 | CSVGLGRENQPQHF | TGCAGCGTTGGCCTCGGACGGGAGAATCAGCCCCAGCATTTT
NA | NA | 15 | TRBJ1-1 | TRBV27 | CASSPRFVRNTEAFF | TGTGCCAGCAGCCCTCGGTTTGTGAGAAACACTGAAGCTTTCTTT
TRBD2 | once | 15 | TRBJ2-7 | TRBV9 | CASSPRTSGSYEQYF | TGTGCCAGCAGCCCTCGGACTAGCGGGAGCTACGAGCAGTACTTC
NA | NA | 13 | TRBJ1-2 | TRBV14 | CASSQGQEHGYTF | TGTGCCAGCAGCCAAGGACAGGAACATGGCTACACCTTC
NA | NA | 15 | TRBJ1-5 | TRBV28 | CASSLGLPGYQPQHF | TGTGCCAGCAGTTTAGGGCTTCCAGGTTATCAGCCCCAGCATTTT
NA | NA | 15 | TRBJ1-2 | TRBV4-3 | CASSQDLTAGYGYTF | TGCGCCAGCAGCCAAGATTTAACGGCGGGCTATGGCTACACCTTC
TRBD2 | NA | 16 | TRBJ2-7 | TRBV28 | CASRKREGQRTYEQYF | TGTGCCAGCAGAAAGCGGGAGGGCCAAAGGACCTACGAGCAGTACTTC
TRBD2 | NA | 15 | TRBJ2-7 | TRBV27 | CASSLSGLAPYEQYF | TGTGCCAGCAGTTTATCGGGACTAGCCCCCTACGAGCAGTACTTC
NA | NA | 15 | TRBJ1-2 | TRBV6-1 | CASSEVGRGGYGYTF | TGTGCCAGCAGTGAAGTCGGCAGGGGCGGCTATGGCTACACCTTC
NA | NA | 13 | TRBJ1-1 | TRBV5-4 | CASSSSGDTEAFF | TGTGCCAGCAGCTCCTCAGGGGATACTGAAGCTTTCTTT
TRBD1 | NA | 16 | TRBJ2-5 | TRBV7-8 | CASSAKGAKDQETQYF | TGTGCCAGCAGCGCCAAGGGGGCTAAAGATCAAGAGACCCAGTACTTC
NA | once | 15 | TRBJ2-3 | TRBV5-4 | CASSIRDKSTDTQYF | TGTGCCAGCAGCATCCGGGACAAGAGCACAGATACGCAGTATTTT
TRBD2 | NA | 15 | TRBJ2-3 | TRBV4-3 | CASSQETSGRDTQYF | TGCGCCAGCAGCCAGGAGACTAGCGGAAGAGATACGCAGTATTTT
TRBD1 | NA | 16 | TRBJ2-1 | TRBV9 | CASSVQWDRAVNEQFF | TGTGCCAGCAGCGTACAGTGGGACAGGGCCGTCAATGAGCAGTTCTTC
TRBD2 | NA | 20 | TRBJ2-3 | TRBV2 | CASSELGQGVAGGPSDTQYF | TGTGCCAGCAGTGAGCTGGGTCAGGGGGTAGCGGGAGGGCCCTCGGATACGCAGTATTTT
NA | NA | 18 | TRBJ1-6 | TRBV30 | CAWRPIQGVSSYNSPLHF | TGTGCCTGGAGGCCCATACAGGGTGTCAGCTCCTATAATTCACCCCTCCACTTT
NA | once | 16 | TRBJ2-5 | TRBV7-2 | CASSLEASAEQETQYF | TGTGCCAGCAGCTTAGAAGCGTCAGCAGAGCAAGAGACCCAGTACTTC
TRBD2 | NA | 19 | TRBJ2-1 | TRBV13 | CASSLETGVAGSMSNEQFF | TGTGCCAGCAGCTTAGAGACAGGAGTAGCGGGAAGCATGAGCAATGAGCAGTTCTTC
NA | few | 18 | TRBJ1-2 | TRBV5-1 | CASSWITSPGNTNYGYTF | TGCGCCAGCAGCTGGATTACGTCGCCAGGGAATACTAACTATGGCTACACCTTC
NA | NA | 15 | TRBJ2-1 | TRBV28 | CASTYRLTSYNEQFF | TGTGCCAGCACCTACCGCCTTACTAGCTACAATGAGCAGTTCTTC
TRBD2 | NA | 11 | TRBJ2-7 | TRBV25-1 | CASSGAGEQYF | TGTGCCAGCAGTGGAGCGGGAGAGCAGTACTTC
TRBD1 | NA | 13 | TRBJ1-2 | TRBV28 | CASTSGQYYGYTF | TGTGCCAGCACCTCGGGACAGTACTATGGCTACACCTTC
NA | NA | 18 | TRBJ1-5 | TRBV5-5 | CASSPTPWGEVGNQPQHF | TGTGCCAGCAGCCCGACCCCGTGGGGGGAGGTCGGCAATCAGCCCCAGCATTTT
NA | NA | 14 | TRBJ2-3 | TRBV15 | CATSIWTGADTQYF | TGTGCCACCAGCATCTGGACGGGAGCGGATACGCAGTATTTT
TRBD1 | NA | 14 | TRBJ2-1 | TRBV6-6 | CASSHRGAYNEQFF | TGTGCCAGCAGCCACAGGGGAGCCTACAATGAGCAGTTCTTC
NA | NA | 13 | TRBJ1-2 | TRBV14 | CASSPRDLGGYTF | TGTGCCAGCAGCCCCAGGGATCTTGGCGGCTACACCTTC
NA | NA | 16 | TRBJ2-3 | TRBV5-4 | CASSLAGGPLTDTQYF | TGTGCCAGCAGCTTGGCCGGGGGGCCCCTCACAGATACGCAGTATTTT
NA | NA | 16 | TRBJ2-7 | TRBV7-9 | CASSPPWASEPYEQYF | TGTGCCAGCAGCCCACCTTGGGCTAGCGAACCCTACGAGCAGTACTTC
TRBD1 | few | 15 | TRBJ2-5 | TRBV6-6 | CASSPWDRGEETQYF | TGTGCCAGCAGCCCTTGGGACAGGGGGGAAGAGACCCAGTACTTC
NA | NA | 15 | TRBJ1-1 | TRBV11-3 | CASSLESSRNTEAFF | TGTGCCAGCAGCTTAGAAAGCTCGAGGAACACTGAAGCTTTCTTT
NA | NA | 13 | TRBJ2-7 | TRBV28 | CASSLGGTDEQYF | TGTGCCAGCAGTCTGGGCGGGACCGACGAGCAGTACTTC
NA | once | 11 | TRBJ2-7 | TRBV5-8 | CASSLYYEQYF | TGTGCCAGCAGCCTCTACTACGAGCAGTACTTC
TRBD2 | NA | 17 | TRBJ2-3 | TRBV5-4 | CASSLRIAGIGTDTQYF | TGTGCCAGCAGCTTGAGGATAGCGGGAATTGGCACAGATACGCAGTATTTT
TRBD2 | NA | 15 | TRBJ2-7 | TRBV4-1 | CASSQDLAGYYEQYF | TGCGCCAGCAGCCAAGACCTAGCGGGTTACTACGAGCAGTACTTC
NA | NA | 14 | TRBJ1-1 | TRBV19 | CASSIDLRGTEAFF | TGTGCCAGTAGTATAGACCTCAGGGGCACTGAAGCTTTCTTT
TRBD2 | NA | 17 | TRBJ2-5 | TRBV11-2 | CASISSGSGTSQETQYF | TGTGCCAGCATCTCAAGCGGTAGCGGGACTTCACAAGAGACCCAGTACTTC
TRBD2 | NA | 14 | TRBJ2-7 | TRBV30 | CAWSAAGYSYEQYF | TGTGCCTGGAGTGCAGCGGGATACTCCTACGAGCAGTACTTC
TRBD2 | few | 14 | TRBJ2-7 | TRBV10-1 | CASSETGTSVEQYF | TGCGCCAGCAGTGAGACCGGGACTAGCGTCGAGCAGTACTTC
TRBD2 | NA | 17 | TRBJ2-3 | TRBV4-3 | CASSHVTPAGGSDTQYF | TGCGCCAGCAGCCACGTAACCCCAGCGGGAGGATCAGATACGCAGTATTTT
NA | NA | 16 | TRBJ2-1 | TRBV27 | CASSRPVSARGNEQFF | TGTGCCAGCAGCCGCCCAGTTTCAGCCCGGGGCAATGAGCAGTTCTTC
NA | once | 14 | TRBJ2-7 | TRBV6-1 | CASSTQGLLGEQYF | TGTGCCAGCAGTACGCAGGGGCTACTTGGGGAGCAGTACTTC
NA | NA | 19 | TRBJ1-4 | TRBV19 | CASSPETNSELATNEKLFF | TGTGCCAGTAGTCCAGAAACGAATAGCGAGTTAGCAACTAATGAAAAACTGTTTTTT
NA | NA | 13 | TRBJ2-7 | TRBV28 | CASTSGRGYEQYF | TGTGCCAGCACCTCAGGCCGGGGCTACGAGCAGTACTTC
TRBD1 | NA | 20 | TRBJ2-6 | TRBV7-8 | CASIPCFRGQGTVGANVLTF | TGTGCCAGCATCCCTTGCTTTAGGGGACAGGGTACGGTTGGGGCCAACGTCCTGACTTTC
NA | NA | 11 | TRBJ2-4 | TRBV28 | CASSSSRVQYF | TGTGCCAGCAGTTCCTCGAGAGTTCAGTACTTC
NA | NA | 15 | TRBJ2-3 | TRBV30 | CAWSVRYIRTDTQYF | TGTGCCTGGAGTGTAAGATATATTCGGACAGATACGCAGTATTTT
NA | once | 10 | TRBJ2-1 | TRBV7-2 | CATRGGEQFF | TGTGCCACACGGGGAGGTGAGCAGTTCTTC
TRBD2 | NA | 16 | TRBJ2-7 | TRBV5-5 | CASSSTGLAGIYEQYF | TGTGCCAGCAGCTCAACGGGACTAGCGGGAATCTACGAGCAGTACTTC
TRBD2 | NA | 15 | TRBJ2-5 | TRBV5-6 | CASSREGIEGETQYF | TGTGCCAGCAGCAGGGAGGGGATAGAAGGCGAGACCCAGTACTTC
TRBD2 | once | 18 | TRBJ2-1 | TRBV15 | CATSRDRSSGRIHNEQFF | TGTGCCACCAGCAGAGATCGGAGTAGCGGGAGAATCCACAATGAGCAGTTCTTC